Presented here are 27 T cell receptor beta chains from one specimen sequenced in a study of blood T cell repertoires in COVID-19. Using immunoSEQ multiplex PCR, the repertoire was profiled, and TCRdb retains in-frame clones only, with some absent. The sample carries about 270,000 clones, approximately 90% recorded once. Sequenced material: PBMCs or T cells enriched from blood (not recorded which). The receptor source for this set is a man aged 35-49 years who had been exposed to COVID-19.

This sequence joins TRBV28 and TRBJ1-4; 8 bases are shared with TRBD1. The CDR3 runs 18 residues. J gave up 2 bases and V 6 bases, and 14 bases lay outside the gene matches. CDR1 is MDHEN and CDR2 is SYDVKM in the germline V gene. CDR3: CASSPYTGGGSTNEKLFF. The CDR3 bases are TGTGCCAGCAGCCCATATACAGGGGGGGGGTCGACTAATGAAAAACTGTTTTTT.

The chain carries TRBV28 and TRBJ1-5; D call uncertain. CDR1 and CDR2 (germline): MDHEN, SYDVKM. Trimming pared 7 bases from V and 2 bases from J, leaving 15 bases between. The CDR3 is 15 amino acids. CDR3 in DNA: TGTGCCAGCACCCCGAATCCTACAGGCAATCAGCCCCAGCATTTT. It translates to CASTPNPTGNQPQHF.

The chain links TRBV28 to TRBJ2-2, with 7 bases matching TRBD1. This CDR3 contains 23 residues. V lost 4 bases and J lost 0; bases outside the gene matches: 26. The germline V gene encodes CDR1 MDHEN and CDR2 SYDVKM. CDR3: CASSYLEVGSKGRDRANTGELFF. The DNA of the CDR3 is TGTGCCAGCAGTTACCTCGAAGTAGGGTCAAAGGGCCGCGACAGGGCGAACACCGGGGAGCTGTTTTTT.

The rearrangement links TRBV19 to TRBJ1-2; possible D gene TRBD1, 6 bases. The CDR3 has 15 residues. The germline V and J ends were trimmed by 5 bases and 2 bases, with 15 bases remaining between them. Germline V gives CDR1 LNHDA, CDR2 SQIVND (reference sequence). CDR3 residues: CASSPGGPVNYGYTF. DNA of the CDR3: TGTGCCAGTAGTCCGGGGGGGCCGGTCAACTATGGCTACACCTTC.

This chain uses TRBV18 with TRBJ2-7, with D tentatively TRBD1 (6 bases). The CDR3 loop spans 13 amino acids. Germline CDR1 is KGHSH and CDR2 is LQKENI. Trimming left V 5 bases short and J 5 bases short, with 13 bases between. The CDR3 loop reads CASSSQGTHEQYF. The CDR3 DNA reads TGTGCCAGCTCATCCCAGGGGACCCACGAGCAGTACTTC.

The CDR3 sequence: CAIEATNTGELFF. In DNA form, the CDR3 reads TGTGCCATCGAAGCTACGAACACCGGGGAGCTGTTTTTT. The chain recombines TRBV2 with TRBJ2-2; D not resolved. The CDR3 is 13 amino acids. Per germline, CDR1 SNHLY and CDR2 FYNNEI. Trimming pared 10 bases from V and 0 bases from J, leaving 9 bases between. The full variable domain, with the rest looked up from reference TRBV2 and TRBJ2-2, is EPEVTQTPSHQVTQMGQEVILRCVPISNHLYFYWYRQILGQKVEFLVSFYNNEISEKSEIFDDQFSVERPDGSNFTLKIRSTKLEDSAMYFCAIEATNTGELFFGEGSRLTVL.

The chain uses TRBV7-8 and TRBJ2-7; unclear D gene. Between the trimmed V and J ends, which lost 1 base and 5 bases, there was a span of 12 bases. The germline V gene encodes CDR1 SGHVS and CDR2 FQNEAQ. The CDR3 runs to 14 residues. This CDR3 reads CASSLVTRLHEQYF. CDR3 in DNA: TGTGCCAGCAGCTTAGTGACCAGGCTCCACGAGCAGTACTTC.

The chain joins TRBV5-1 to TRBJ2-3; no clear D gene. Germline lookup yields CDR1 SGHRS and CDR2 YFSETQ. This CDR3 has 16 residues. V dropped 5 bases and J dropped 0 bases, with 16 bases sitting between them. The CDR3 loop reads CASSLLMETSTDTQYF. In nucleotides, the CDR3 is TGCGCCAGCAGTCTACTCATGGAGACGAGCACAGATACGCAGTATTTT.

The chain carries TRBV20-1 and TRBJ2-5; D gene uncertain. This CDR3 is 11 amino acids long. The V end was cut by 8 bases, the J end by 4 bases, with 11 bases between. CDR1 and CDR2 from the germline V gene are DFQATT and SNEGSKA (reference sequence). CDR3 sequence reads: CSSSVTETQYF. The CDR3 coding sequence is TGCAGTTCCTCAGTCACAGAGACCCAGTACTTC.

The V and J genes are TRBV5-1 and TRBJ2-6; TRBD1 is a possible D gene (5 bases). The CDR3 sequence is 18 residues long. CDR1 and CDR2 from the germline V gene are SGHRS and YFSETQ. V dropped 0 bases and J dropped 0 bases, with 13 bases sitting between them. CDR3 region: CASSLEGILPSGANVLTF. The CDR3 nucleotides read TGCGCCAGCAGCTTGGAGGGGATACTACCCTCTGGGGCCAACGTCCTGACTTTC.

V gene TRBV3-1 (or the pseudogene TRBV3-2) combines with J gene TRBJ2-7; 8 bases are shared with TRBD2. The V gene end was trimmed by 7 bases and the J gene end by 2 bases; junction bases not matched to a gene: 16. The CDR3 contains 17 residues. From germline, CDR1 is LGHDT and CDR2 YNNKEL (reference sequence). The CDR3 bases are TGTGCCAGCAACCATGGGGGATTGGAGCGGGAGACCTACGAGCAGTACTTC. This sequence encodes CASNHGGLERETYEQYF.

The CDR3 loop is CASSQAGGNTGELFF. The DNA of the CDR3 is TGTGCCAGCAGCCAAGCCGGAGGGAACACCGGGGAGCTGTTTTTT. The V gene is TRBV4-2, the J gene TRBJ2-2; perhaps TRBD2 as D (5 bases). Trimming shortened V by 1 base and J by 1 base, and 7 bases separated the two germline ends. The CDR3 has 15 residues. The germline gives CDR1 LGHNA, CDR2 YNFKEQ.

V and J are TRBV6-1 and TRBJ2-7; 9 nucleotides align to TRBD2. The trim removed 1 base at V and 2 bases at J, leaving 3 bases unmatched. The CDR3 extends over 15 amino acids. Per germline, CDR1 MNHNS and CDR2 SASEGT. The DNA of the CDR3 is TGTGCCAGCAGTGAAGAAGCGGGAGGTCCCTACGAGCAGTACTTC. This codes for CASSEEAGGPYEQYF.

The rearrangement joins TRBV4-1 to TRBJ1-6; TRBD1 agrees at 9 bases. The V segment lost 1 base and the J segment 9 bases; nucleotides outside the gene matches: 10. This CDR3 is 17 amino acids long. CDR1 and CDR2 (germline): MGHRA, YSYEKL. CDR3 DNA sequence: TGCGCCAGCAGCCAAGGGTTCGGGACAGGGACTTTTTCACCCCTCCACTTT. It translates to CASSQGFGTGTFSPLHF.

This chain uses TRBV7-9 with TRBJ1-2; D call uncertain. Germline V lookup: CDR1 SEHNR, CDR2 FQNEAQ (reference sequence). Trimming left V 5 bases short and J 4 bases short, with 11 bases between. The CDR3 covers 13 residues. The CDR3, as DNA: TGTGCCAGCAGCCCCCCTATGATCTATGGCTACACCTTC. Amino acids: CASSPPMIYGYTF.

The count of this clone is one. V gene TRBV30 combines with J gene TRBJ2-1; 8 bases match TRBD2. The length of the CDR3 is 15 residues. Germline values: CDR1 GTSNPN, CDR2 SVGIG (reference sequence). Trimming cost V 3 bases and J 7 bases; bases outside gene matches: 11. The CDR3 sequence is CAWSFLAGPGNEQFF. The CDR3 bases are TGTGCCTGGAGCTTCCTAGCGGGTCCTGGGAATGAGCAGTTCTTC.

In regard to this clone: The junction differs from germline at one of its ends, possibly a read error. The rearrangement uses TRBV7-3 and TRBJ1-1; D unclear. Looked up from germline, CDR1 is SGHTA and CDR2 is FQGTGA. This CDR3 has 15 amino acids. This chain's CDR3 is CASSPDGVVKTEAFF. The CDR3 DNA reads TGTGCCAGCAGCCCTGACGGGGTGGTGAAAACTGAAGCTTTCTTT.

This clone has just a few counts. V gene TRBV7-9 combines with J gene TRBJ1-5; D gene uncertain. Trimming pared 1 base from V and 7 bases from J, leaving 11 bases between. This CDR3 contains 14 residues. The V gene's germline CDR1 is SEHNR and CDR2 FQNEAQ (reference sequence). CDR3 residues: CASSLGPGGQPQHF. DNA for the CDR3: TGTGCCAGCAGCTTAGGCCCGGGCGGGCAGCCCCAGCATTTT. The full variable domain, its missing parts supplied by reference TRBV7-9 and TRBJ1-5, is DTGVSQNPRHKITKRGQNVTFRCDPISEHNRLYWYRQTLGQGPEFLTYFQNEAQLEKSRLLSDRFSAERPKGSFSTLEIQRTEQGDSAMYLCASSLGPGGQPQHFGDGTRLSIL.

This chain links TRBV7-3 with TRBJ2-7; the match to TRBD1 covers 8 bases. Germline assignment: CDR1 SGHTA and CDR2 FQGTGA. The CDR3 has 14 amino acids. Trimming at V came to 5 bases and at J to 5 bases, leaving 8 bases not matched to a gene. For the CDR3, the DNA is TGTGCCAGCAGCCAAGGACAGGGACAGAACGAGCAGTACTTC. Its protein is CASSQGQGQNEQYF.

The genes are TRBV27 and TRBJ1-2; D is perhaps TRBD1 (6 bases). Trimming removed 4 bases at V and 4 bases at J, with 25 bases between. The germline CDR1 and CDR2 sequences are MNHEY and SMNVEV (reference sequence). The CDR3 length is 18 residues. The CDR3 spells CASSSTGTMNNLGYGYTF. The CDR3 nucleotides read TGTGCCAGCAGTTCAACCGGGACAATGAACAACCTCGGCTATGGCTACACCTTC.

The rearrangement joins TRBV12-3 or TRBV12-4 to TRBJ1-1; no definite D call. Deletions cut 8 bases from V and 4 bases from J, with 14 bases between. The CDR3 consists of 13 residues. The CDR3 is CASQLTRVTEAFF. CDR3 bases: TGTGCCAGCCAGTTAACCCGGGTCACTGAAGCTTTCTTT.

The J gene is TRBJ1-5, the V gene TRBV28, with D unclear. Germline V gene sequence: CDR1 MDHEN, CDR2 SYDVKM. This CDR3 is 16 amino acids long. The ends were cut back, 3 bases at V and 6 bases at J, with 18 bases in the middle. In DNA, the CDR3 is TGTGCCAGCAGTTTCGCCTCGGGGAGTAAGGGTCAGCCCCAGCATTTT. Its protein product is CASSFASGSKGQPQHF.

The chain carries TRBV5-5 and TRBJ1-1; D is uncertain. V was shortened by 0 bases and J by 4 bases, with 13 bases between the two germline ends. CDR3 size: 15 residues. The V gene's germline CDR1 is SGHKS and CDR2 YYEKEE (reference sequence). Here the CDR3 DNA reads TGTGCCAGCAGCTTGGGATGGGGAGGCTTCACTGAAGCTTTCTTT. Translating gives CASSLGWGGFTEAFF.

The chain is built from TRBV6-5 and TRBJ2-1; 9 bases line up with TRBD2. The germline CDR1 and CDR2 sequences are MNHEY and SVGAGI. Trimming took 6 bases from V and 5 from J; bases not matched to a gene: 2. This CDR3 contains 13 residues. The CDR3 is CASRSGRNNEQFF. The CDR3 DNA is TGTGCCAGCAGGAGCGGGAGGAACAATGAGCAGTTCTTC.

The chain links TRBV10-2 to TRBJ2-7; D uncertain. V lost 5 bases to trimming and J lost 7 bases, with 12 bases between them. The CDR3 length is 12 residues. Germline CDR1 reads WSHSY; CDR2 reads SAAADI. In nucleotides, the CDR3 is TGCGCCAGCAGTATAACGACACGGGAGCAGTACTTC. It yields the protein CASSITTREQYF.

This sequence joins TRBV5-4 and TRBJ2-1; 12 bases match TRBD2. The V and J ends lost 4 bases and 7 bases, in that order; junction bases with no gene match: 6. Germline V gene data show CDR1 as SGHNT and CDR2 as YYREEE (reference sequence). The CDR3 spans 15 residues. The DNA of the CDR3 is TGTGCCAGCAGCCAAGGGGGACTAGCGGGTAATGAGCAGTTCTTC. The encoded protein is CASSQGGLAGNEQFF.

The genes are TRBV3-1 (or the pseudogene TRBV3-2) and TRBJ1-4, with D tentatively TRBD1 (6 bases). V was cut by 0 bases and J by 6 bases, with 14 bases left in between. This CDR3 is built from 16 residues. Germline loops: CDR1 LGHDT, CDR2 YNNKEL (reference sequence). The CDR3 here is CASSQDSTGLDEKLFF. For the CDR3, the DNA is TGTGCCAGCAGCCAAGATTCAACAGGGCTGGATGAAAAACTGTTTTTT.